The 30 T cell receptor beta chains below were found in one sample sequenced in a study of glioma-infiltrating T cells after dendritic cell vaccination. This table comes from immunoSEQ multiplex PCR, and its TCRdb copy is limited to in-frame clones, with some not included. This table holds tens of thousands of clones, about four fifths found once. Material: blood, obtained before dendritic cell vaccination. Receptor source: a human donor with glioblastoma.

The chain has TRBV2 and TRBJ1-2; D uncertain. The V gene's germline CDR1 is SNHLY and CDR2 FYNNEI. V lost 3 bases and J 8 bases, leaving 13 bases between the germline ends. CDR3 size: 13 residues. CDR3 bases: TGTGCCAGCAGTGAGAAGGCAGAGGTCGGCTACACCTTC. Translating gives CASSEKAEVGYTF.

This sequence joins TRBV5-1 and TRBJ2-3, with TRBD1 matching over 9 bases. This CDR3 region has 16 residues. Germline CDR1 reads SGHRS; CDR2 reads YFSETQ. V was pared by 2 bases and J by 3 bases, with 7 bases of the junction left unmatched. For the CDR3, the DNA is TGCGCCAGCAGCTTCAGCATCGGACAGGGGACAGATACGCAGTATTTT. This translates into CASSFSIGQGTDTQYF.

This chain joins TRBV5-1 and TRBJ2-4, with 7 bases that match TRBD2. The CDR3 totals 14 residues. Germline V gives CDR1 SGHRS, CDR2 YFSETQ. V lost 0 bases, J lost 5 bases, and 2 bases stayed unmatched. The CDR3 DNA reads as TGCGCCAGCAGCTTGGGGGGGAGGGAAAACATTCAGTACTTC. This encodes CASSLGGRENIQYF.

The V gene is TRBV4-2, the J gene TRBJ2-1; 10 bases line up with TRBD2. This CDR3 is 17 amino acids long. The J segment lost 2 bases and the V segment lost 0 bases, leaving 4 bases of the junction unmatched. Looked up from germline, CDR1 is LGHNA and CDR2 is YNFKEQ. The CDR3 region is CASSQDLLAGTYNEQFF. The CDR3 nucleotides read TGTGCCAGCAGCCAAGATCTACTAGCGGGGACCTACAATGAGCAGTTCTTC.

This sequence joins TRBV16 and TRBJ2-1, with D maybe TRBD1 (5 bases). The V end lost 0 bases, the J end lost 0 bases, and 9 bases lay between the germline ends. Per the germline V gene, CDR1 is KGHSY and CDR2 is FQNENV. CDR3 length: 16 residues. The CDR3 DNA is TGTGCCAGCAGCCAATCGAATAGGGGCTCCTACAATGAGCAGTTCTTC. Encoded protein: CASSQSNRGSYNEQFF.

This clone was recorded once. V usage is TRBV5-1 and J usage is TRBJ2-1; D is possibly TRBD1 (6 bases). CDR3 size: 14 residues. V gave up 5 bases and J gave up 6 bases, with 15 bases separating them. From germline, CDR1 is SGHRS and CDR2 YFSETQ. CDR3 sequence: CASRRSTGSNEQFF. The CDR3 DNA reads TGCGCCAGCAGACGATCGACAGGCTCCAATGAGCAGTTCTTC.

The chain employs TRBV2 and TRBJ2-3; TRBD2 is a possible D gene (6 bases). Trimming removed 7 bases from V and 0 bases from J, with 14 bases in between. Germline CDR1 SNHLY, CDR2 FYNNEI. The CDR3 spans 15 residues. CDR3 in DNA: TGTGCCAGCATTTTGATCGGGACTAGCACAGATACGCAGTATTTT. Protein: CASILIGTSTDTQYF.

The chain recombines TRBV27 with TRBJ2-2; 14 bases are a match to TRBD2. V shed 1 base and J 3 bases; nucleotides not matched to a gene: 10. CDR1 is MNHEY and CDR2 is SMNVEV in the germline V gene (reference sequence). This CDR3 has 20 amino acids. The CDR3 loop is CASSLYPPTSGREYTGELFF. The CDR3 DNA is TGTGCCAGCAGTTTATACCCCCCGACTAGCGGGAGGGAATACACCGGGGAGCTGTTTTTT.

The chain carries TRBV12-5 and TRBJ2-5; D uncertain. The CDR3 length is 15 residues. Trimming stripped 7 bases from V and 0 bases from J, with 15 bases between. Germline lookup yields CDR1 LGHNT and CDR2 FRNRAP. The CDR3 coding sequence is TGTGCTAGTGCCTCCCCAGACATCCACCAAGAGACCCAGTACTTC. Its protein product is CASASPDIHQETQYF.

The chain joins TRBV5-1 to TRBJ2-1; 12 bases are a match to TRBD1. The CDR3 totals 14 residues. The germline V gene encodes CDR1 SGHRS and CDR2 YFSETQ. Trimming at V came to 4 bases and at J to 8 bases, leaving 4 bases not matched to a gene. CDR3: CASSTGTGGDEQFF. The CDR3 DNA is TGCGCCAGCAGCACAGGGACAGGGGGCGATGAGCAGTTCTTC.

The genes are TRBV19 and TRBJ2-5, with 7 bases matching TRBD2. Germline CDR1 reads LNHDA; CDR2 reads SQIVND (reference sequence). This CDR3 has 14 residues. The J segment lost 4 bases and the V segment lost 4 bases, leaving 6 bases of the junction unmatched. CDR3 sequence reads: CASSTSGGLETQYF. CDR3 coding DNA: TGTGCCAGTAGTACTTCCGGGGGGTTAGAGACCCAGTACTTC. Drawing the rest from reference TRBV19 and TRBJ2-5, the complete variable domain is DGGITQSPKYLFRKEGQNVTLSCEQNLNHDAMYWYRQDPGQGLRLIYYSQIVNDFQKGDIAEGYSVSREKKESFPLTVTSAQKNPTAFYLCASSTSGGLETQYFGPGTRLLVL.

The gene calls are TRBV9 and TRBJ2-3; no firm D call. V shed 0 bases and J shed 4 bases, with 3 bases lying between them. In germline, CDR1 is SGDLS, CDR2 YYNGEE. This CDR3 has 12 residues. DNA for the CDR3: TGTGCCAGCAGCGTAGCGGCAGATACGCAGTATTTT. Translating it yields CASSVAADTQYF.

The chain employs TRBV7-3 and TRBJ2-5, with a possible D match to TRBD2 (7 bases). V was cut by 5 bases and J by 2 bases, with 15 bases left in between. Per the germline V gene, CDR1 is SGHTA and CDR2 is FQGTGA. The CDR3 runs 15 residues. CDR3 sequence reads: CASSRKGGRQETQYF. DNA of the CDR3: TGTGCCAGCAGCCGAAAGGGGGGGAGGCAAGAGACCCAGTACTTC.

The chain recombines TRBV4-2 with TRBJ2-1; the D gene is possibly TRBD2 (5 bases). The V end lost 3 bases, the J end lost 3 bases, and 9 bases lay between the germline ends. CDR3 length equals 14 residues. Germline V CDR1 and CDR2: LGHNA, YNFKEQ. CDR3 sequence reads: CASSHDRDYNEQFF. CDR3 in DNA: TGTGCCAGCAGCCATGACCGGGACTACAATGAGCAGTTCTTC.

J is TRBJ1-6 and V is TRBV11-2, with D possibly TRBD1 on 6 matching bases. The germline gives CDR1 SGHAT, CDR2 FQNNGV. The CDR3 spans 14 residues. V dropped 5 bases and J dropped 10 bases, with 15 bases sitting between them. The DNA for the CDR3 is TGTGCCAGCAGCCTACCATTTCAGGGGTCACCCCTCCACTTT. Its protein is CASSLPFQGSPLHF.

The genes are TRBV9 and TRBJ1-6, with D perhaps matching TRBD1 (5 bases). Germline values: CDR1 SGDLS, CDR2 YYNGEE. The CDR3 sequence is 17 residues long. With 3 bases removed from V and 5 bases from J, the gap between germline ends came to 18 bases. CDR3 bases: TGTGCCAGCAGCGGGGGACTAGAGGAAATGGATAATTCACCCCTCCACTTT. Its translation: CASSGGLEEMDNSPLHF. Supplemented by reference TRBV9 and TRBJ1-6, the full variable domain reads DSGVTQTPKHLITATGQRVTLRCSPRSGDLSVYWYQQSLDQGLQFLIQYYNGEERAKGNILERFSAQQFPDLHSELNLSSLELGDSALYFCASSGGLEEMDNSPLHFGNGTRLTVT.

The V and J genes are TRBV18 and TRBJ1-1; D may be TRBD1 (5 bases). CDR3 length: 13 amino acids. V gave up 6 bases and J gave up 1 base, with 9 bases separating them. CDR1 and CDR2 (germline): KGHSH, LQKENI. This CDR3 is CASSTGQNTEAFF. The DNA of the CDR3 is TGTGCCAGCTCCACAGGACAGAACACTGAAGCTTTCTTT.

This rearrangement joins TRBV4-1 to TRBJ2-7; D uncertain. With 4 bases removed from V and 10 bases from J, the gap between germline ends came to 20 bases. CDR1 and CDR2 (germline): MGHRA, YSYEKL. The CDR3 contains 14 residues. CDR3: CASSPNPNSPEQYF. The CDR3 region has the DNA TGCGCCAGCAGCCCGAACCCCAACAGCCCCGAACAGTACTTC.

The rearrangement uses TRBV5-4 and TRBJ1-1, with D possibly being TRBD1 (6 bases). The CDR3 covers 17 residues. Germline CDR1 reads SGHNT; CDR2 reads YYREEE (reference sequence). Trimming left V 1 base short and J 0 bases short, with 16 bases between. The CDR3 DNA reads TGTGCCAGCAGCTTGAACCCTCGATACAGGGTGAACACTGAAGCTTTCTTT. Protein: CASSLNPRYRVNTEAFF.

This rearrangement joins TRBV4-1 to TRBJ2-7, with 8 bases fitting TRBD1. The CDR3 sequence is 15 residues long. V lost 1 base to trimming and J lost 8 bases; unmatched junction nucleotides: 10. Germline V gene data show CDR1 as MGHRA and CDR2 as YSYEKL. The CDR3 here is CASSQVPGQVAKQYF. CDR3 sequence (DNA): TGCGCCAGCAGCCAAGTGCCGGGACAGGTTGCGAAGCAGTACTTC.

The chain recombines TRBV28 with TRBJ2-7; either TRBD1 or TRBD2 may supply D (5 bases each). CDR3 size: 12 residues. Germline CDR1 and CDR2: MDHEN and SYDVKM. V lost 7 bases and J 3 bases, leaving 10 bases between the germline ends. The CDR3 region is CASTRGDYEQYV. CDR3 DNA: TGTGCCAGCACTAGAGGGGACTACGAGCAGTACGTC.

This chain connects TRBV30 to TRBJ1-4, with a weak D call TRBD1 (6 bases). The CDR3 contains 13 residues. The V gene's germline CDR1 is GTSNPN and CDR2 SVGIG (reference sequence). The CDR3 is CGLEPRGSEKLFF. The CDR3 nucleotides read TGTGGCCTGGAACCAAGGGGGAGTGAAAAACTGTTTTTT.

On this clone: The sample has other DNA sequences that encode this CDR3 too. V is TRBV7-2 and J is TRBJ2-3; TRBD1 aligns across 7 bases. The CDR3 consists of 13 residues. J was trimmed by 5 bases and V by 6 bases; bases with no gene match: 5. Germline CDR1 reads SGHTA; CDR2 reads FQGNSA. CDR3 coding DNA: TGTGCCAGCAGAGCAGGGGGTGGAGATACGCAGTATTTT. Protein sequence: CASRAGGGDTQYF. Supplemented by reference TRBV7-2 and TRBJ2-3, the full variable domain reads GAGVSQSPSNKVTEKGKDVELRCDPISGHTALYWYRQSLGQGLEFLIYFQGNSAPDKSGLPSDRFSAERTGGSVSTLTIQRTQQEDSAVYLCASRAGGGDTQYFGPGTRLTVL.

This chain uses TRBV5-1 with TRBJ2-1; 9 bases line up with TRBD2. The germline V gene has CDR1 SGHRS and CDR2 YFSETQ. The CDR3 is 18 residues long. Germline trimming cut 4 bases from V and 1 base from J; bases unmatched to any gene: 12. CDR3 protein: CASSLGLAGKSSYNEQFF. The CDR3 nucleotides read TGCGCCAGCAGCCTAGGCCTAGCGGGGAAATCTTCCTACAATGAGCAGTTCTTC. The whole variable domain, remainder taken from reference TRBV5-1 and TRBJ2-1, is KAGVTQTPRYLIKTRGQQVTLSCSPISGHRSVSWYQQTPGQGLQFLFEYFSETQRNKGNFPGRFSGRQFSNSRSEMNVSTLELGDSALYLCASSLGLAGKSSYNEQFFGPGTRLTVL.

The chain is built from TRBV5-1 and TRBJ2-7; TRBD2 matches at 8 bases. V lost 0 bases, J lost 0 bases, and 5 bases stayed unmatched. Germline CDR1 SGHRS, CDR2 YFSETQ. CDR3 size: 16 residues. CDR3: CASSLVGGGLSYEQYF. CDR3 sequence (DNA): TGCGCCAGCAGCTTGGTTGGCGGGGGGCTCTCCTACGAGCAGTACTTC.

The CDR3 sequence is CASSPPRDTIYF. The CDR3 coding sequence is TGTGCCAGCAGCCCCCCGAGGGACACCATATATTTT. This chain joins TRBV4-2 and TRBJ1-3; D is ambiguous. The germline gives CDR1 LGHNA, CDR2 YNFKEQ. Trimming removed 4 bases at V and 8 bases at J, with 9 bases between. CDR3 length: 12 amino acids.

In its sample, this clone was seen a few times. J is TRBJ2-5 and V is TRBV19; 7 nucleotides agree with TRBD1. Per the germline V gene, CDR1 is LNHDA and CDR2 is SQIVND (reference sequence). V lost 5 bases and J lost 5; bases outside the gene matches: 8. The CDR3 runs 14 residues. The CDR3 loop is CASSLRQGDETQYF. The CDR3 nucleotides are TGTGCCAGTAGTCTCCGACAGGGTGACGAGACCCAGTACTTC. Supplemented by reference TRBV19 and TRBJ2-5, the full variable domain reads DGGITQSPKYLFRKEGQNVTLSCEQNLNHDAMYWYRQDPGQGLRLIYYSQIVNDFQKGDIAEGYSVSREKKESFPLTVTSAQKNPTAFYLCASSLRQGDETQYFGPGTRLLVL.

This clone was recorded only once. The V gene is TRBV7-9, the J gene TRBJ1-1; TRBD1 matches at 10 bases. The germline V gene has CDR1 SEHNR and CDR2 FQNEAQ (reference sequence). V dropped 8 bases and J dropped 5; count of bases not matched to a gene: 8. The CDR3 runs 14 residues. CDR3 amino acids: CASRRGQGQTEAFF. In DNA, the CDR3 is TGTGCCAGCCGTCGGGGACAGGGGCAAACTGAAGCTTTCTTT.

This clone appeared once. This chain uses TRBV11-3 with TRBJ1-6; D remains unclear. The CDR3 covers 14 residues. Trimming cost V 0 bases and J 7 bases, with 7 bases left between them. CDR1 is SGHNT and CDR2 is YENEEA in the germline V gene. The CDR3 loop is CASSLEGGNSPLHF. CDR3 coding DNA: TGTGCCAGCAGCTTAGAAGGCGGAAATTCACCCCTCCACTTT.

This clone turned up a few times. CDR3 sequence (DNA): TGTGCCAGCAGTGATAGATATAGCAATCAGCCCCAGCATTTT. Amino acids: CASSDRYSNQPQHF. The genes are TRBV6-1 and TRBJ1-5; the D is unclear. Germline CDR1 is MNHNS and CDR2 is SASEGT. Trimming shortened V by 3 bases and J by 0 bases, and 6 bases separated the two germline ends. The CDR3 is 14 amino acids.